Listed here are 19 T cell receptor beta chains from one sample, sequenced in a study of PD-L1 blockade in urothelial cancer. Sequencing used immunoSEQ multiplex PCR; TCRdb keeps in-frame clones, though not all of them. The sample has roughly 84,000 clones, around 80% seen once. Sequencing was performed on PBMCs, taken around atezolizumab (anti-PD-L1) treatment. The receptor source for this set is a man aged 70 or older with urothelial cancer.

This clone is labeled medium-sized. The CDR3 sequence: CSAGSGPEQYF. The CDR3 bases are TGCAGTGCCGGTAGCGGGCCCGAGCAGTACTTC. V gene TRBV20-1 combines with J gene TRBJ2-7, with 7 bases that match TRBD2. With 6 bases clipped from V and 6 bases from J, the junction kept 5 bases outside the gene matches. Germline-derived CDR1 and CDR2 are DFQATT and SNEGSKA (reference sequence). This CDR3 is 11 amino acids long.

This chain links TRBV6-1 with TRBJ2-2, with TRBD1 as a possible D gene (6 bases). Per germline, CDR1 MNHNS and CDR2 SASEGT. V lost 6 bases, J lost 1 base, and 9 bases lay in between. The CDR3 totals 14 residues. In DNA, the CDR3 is TGTGCCAGCAGGCTAGGGGGGAACACCGGGGAGCTGTTTTTT. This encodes CASRLGGNTGELFF.

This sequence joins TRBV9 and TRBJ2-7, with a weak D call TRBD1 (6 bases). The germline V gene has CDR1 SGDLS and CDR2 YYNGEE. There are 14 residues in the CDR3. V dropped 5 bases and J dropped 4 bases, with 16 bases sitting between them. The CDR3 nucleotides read TGTGCCAGCAGTCCCCGGGACACCTCTTACGAGCAGTACTTC. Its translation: CASSPRDTSYEQYF.

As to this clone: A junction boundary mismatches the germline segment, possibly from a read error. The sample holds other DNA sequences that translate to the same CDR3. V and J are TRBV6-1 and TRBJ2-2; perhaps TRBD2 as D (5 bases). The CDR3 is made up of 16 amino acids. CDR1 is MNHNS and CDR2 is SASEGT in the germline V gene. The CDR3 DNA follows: TGTGCCAGCAGTGAACAGCGTTGGCCGAACACCGGGGAACTGTTTTTT. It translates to CASSEQRWPNTGELFF.

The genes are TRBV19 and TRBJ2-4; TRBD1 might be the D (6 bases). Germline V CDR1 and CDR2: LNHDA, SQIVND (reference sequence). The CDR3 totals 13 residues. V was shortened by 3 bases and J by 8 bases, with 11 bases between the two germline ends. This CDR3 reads CASSMSRGDIQYF. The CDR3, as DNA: TGTGCCAGTAGTATGAGCAGGGGTGACATTCAGTACTTC.

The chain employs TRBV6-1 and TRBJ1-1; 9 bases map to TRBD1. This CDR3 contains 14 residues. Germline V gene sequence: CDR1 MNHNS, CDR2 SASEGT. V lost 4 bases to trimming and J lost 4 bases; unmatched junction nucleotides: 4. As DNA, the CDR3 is TGTGCCAGCAGTGGCTTGACAGGGGGCACTGAAGCTTTCTTT. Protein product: CASSGLTGGTEAFF.

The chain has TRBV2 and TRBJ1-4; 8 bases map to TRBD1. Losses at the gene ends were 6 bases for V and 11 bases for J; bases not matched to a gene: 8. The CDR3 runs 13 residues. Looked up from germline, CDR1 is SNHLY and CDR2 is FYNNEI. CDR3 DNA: TGTGCCAGCAGCCGGACAGGGCGGTCGAAACTGTTTTTT. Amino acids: CASSRTGRSKLFF.

This CDR3 is CASSPDAQNRGLAEAFF. CDR3 nucleotides: TGTGCCAGCAGCCCCGACGCCCAAAACAGGGGGCTAGCTGAAGCTTTCTTT. J is TRBJ1-1 and V is TRBV7-2; 9 bases line up with TRBD1. CDR1 SGHTA and CDR2 FQGNSA come from the germline V gene. V shed 5 bases, J shed 6 bases, and the junction held 16 bases outside the gene matches. This CDR3 is built from 17 residues.

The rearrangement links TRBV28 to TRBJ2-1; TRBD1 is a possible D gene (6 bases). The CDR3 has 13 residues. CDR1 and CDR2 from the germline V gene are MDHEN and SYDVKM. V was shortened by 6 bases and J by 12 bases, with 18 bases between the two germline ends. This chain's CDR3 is CASRAAQGFWQFF. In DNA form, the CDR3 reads TGTGCCAGCAGGGCCGCCCAGGGGTTTTGGCAGTTCTTC.

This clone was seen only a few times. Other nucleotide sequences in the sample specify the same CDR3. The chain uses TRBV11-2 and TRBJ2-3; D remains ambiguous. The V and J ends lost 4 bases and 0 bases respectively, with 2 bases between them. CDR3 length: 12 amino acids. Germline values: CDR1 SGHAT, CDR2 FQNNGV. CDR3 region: CASSSSTDTQYF. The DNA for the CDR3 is TGTGCCAGCAGCTCTAGCACAGATACGCAGTATTTT.

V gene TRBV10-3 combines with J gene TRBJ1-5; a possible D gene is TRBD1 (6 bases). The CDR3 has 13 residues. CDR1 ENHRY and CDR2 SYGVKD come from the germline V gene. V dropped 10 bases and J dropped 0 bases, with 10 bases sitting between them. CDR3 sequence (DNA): TGTGCCACACAGGGTTTTAGCAATCAGCCCCAGCATTTT. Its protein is CATQGFSNQPQHF.

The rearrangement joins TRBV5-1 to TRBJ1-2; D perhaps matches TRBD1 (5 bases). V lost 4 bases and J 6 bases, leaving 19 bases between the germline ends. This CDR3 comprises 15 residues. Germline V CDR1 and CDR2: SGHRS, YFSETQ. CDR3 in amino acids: CASSLRTPEEDGYTF. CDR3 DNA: TGCGCCAGCAGCCTACGGACACCTGAAGAAGATGGCTACACCTTC.

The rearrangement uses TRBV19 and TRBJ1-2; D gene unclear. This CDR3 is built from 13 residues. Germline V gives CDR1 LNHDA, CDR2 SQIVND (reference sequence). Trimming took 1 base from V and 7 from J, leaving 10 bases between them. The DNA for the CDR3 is TGTGCCAGTAGTATAGTAACCTCGAGTGGCTACACCTTC. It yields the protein CASSIVTSSGYTF.

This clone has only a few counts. The CDR3: CASSLSPGIMNTEAFF. The CDR3 region has the DNA TGTGCCAGCAGTTTGTCTCCGGGAATCATGAACACTGAAGCTTTCTTT. The chain uses TRBV27 and TRBJ1-1; D gene unclear. With 3 bases removed from V and 0 bases from J, the gap between germline ends came to 14 bases. The V gene's germline CDR1 is MNHEY and CDR2 SMNVEV (reference sequence). This CDR3 region has 16 residues.

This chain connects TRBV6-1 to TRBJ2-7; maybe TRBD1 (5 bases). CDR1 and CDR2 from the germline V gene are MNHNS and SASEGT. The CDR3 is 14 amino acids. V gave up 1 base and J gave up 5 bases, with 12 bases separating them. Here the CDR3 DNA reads TGTGCCAGCAGTGAAGAGGTCCAGGGCCACGAGCAGTACTTC. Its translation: CASSEEVQGHEQYF.

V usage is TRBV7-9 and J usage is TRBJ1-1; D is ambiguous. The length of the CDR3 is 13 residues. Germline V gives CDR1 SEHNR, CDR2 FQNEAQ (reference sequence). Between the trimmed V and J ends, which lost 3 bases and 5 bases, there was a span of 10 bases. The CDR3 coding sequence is TGTGCCAGCAGCTTTCCGGGCGGGACTGAAGCTTTCTTT. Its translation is CASSFPGGTEAFF.

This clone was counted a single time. CDR3 amino acids: CASSSGLVNEQFF. The CDR3 DNA is TGTGCCAGCAGCTCGGGACTAGTGAATGAGCAGTTCTTC. The chain is built from TRBV7-2 and TRBJ2-1; 8 positions match TRBD2. Germline V lookup: CDR1 SGHTA, CDR2 FQGNSA. Trimming took 4 bases from V and 7 from J; bases not matched to a gene: 3. CDR3 length: 13 amino acids.

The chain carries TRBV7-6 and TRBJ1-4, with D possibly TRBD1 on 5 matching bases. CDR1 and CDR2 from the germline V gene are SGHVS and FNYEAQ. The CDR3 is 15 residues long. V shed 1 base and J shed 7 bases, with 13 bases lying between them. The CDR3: CASSLGLSGVEKLFF. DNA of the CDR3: TGTGCCAGCAGCTTAGGTCTTTCGGGGGTTGAAAAACTGTTTTTT.

CDR3 sequence reads: CASSYLGASYNEQFF. As DNA, the CDR3 is TGTGCCAGCAGCTACTTAGGGGCGAGCTACAATGAGCAGTTCTTC. This chain joins TRBV7-2 and TRBJ2-1; weak D call: TRBD1 (5 bases). This CDR3 spans 15 amino acids. The germline gives CDR1 SGHTA, CDR2 FQGNSA. V gave up 4 bases and J gave up 3 bases, with 13 bases separating them.